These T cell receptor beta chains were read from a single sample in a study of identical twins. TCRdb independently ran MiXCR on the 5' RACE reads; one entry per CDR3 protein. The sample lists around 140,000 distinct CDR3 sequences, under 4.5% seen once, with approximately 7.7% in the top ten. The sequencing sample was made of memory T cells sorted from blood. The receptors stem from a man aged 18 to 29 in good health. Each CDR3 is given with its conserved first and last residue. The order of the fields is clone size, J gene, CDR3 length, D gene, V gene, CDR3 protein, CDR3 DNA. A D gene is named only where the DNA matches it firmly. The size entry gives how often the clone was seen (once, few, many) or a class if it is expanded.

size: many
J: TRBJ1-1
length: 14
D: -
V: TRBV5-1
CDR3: CASSLEGPNTEAFF
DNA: TGCGCCAGCAGCTTGGAAGGCCCGAACACTGAAGCTTTCTTT

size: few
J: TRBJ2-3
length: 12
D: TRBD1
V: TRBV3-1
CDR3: CATGQFTDTQYF
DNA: TGTGCCACGGGACAGTTCACAGATACGCAGTATTTT

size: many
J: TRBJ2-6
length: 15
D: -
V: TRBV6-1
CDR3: CASNLGSSGANVLTF
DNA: TGTGCCAGCAATCTGGGGAGCTCTGGGGCCAACGTCCTGACTTTC

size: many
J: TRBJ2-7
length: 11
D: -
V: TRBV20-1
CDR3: CSARDPGEQYF
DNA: TGCAGTGCTAGAGATCCGGGCGAGCAGTACTTC

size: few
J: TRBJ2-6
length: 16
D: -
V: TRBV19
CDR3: CASRPDGLSGANVLTF
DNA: TGTGCCAGTAGACCCGACGGTTTGTCTGGGGCCAACGTCCTGACTTTC

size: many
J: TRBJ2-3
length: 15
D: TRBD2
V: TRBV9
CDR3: CASSGGLAGTDTQYF
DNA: TGTGCCAGCAGCGGGGGACTAGCGGGCACAGATACGCAGTATTTT

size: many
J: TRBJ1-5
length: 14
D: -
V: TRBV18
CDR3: CASSGSLGNQPQHF
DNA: TGTGCCAGCTCAGGTAGTCTCGGCAATCAGCCCCAGCATTTT

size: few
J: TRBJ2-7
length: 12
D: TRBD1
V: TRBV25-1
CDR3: CASKQGAYEQYF
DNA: TGTGCCAGCAAACAGGGGGCCTACGAGCAGTACTTC

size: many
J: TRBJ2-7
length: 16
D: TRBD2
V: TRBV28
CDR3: CASPPATLAGGDEQYF
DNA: TGTGCCAGCCCTCCAGCCACCCTAGCGGGAGGTGACGAGCAGTACTTC

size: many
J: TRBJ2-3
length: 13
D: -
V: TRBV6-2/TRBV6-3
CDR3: CASSYSSTDTQYF
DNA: TGTGCCAGCAGTTACTCTAGCACAGATACGCAGTATTTT

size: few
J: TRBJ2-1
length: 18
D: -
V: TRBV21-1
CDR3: CASSSQGWRERPYNEQFF
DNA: TGTGCCAGCAGCTCCCAGGGATGGCGGGAGAGGCCCTACAATGAGCAGTTCTTC

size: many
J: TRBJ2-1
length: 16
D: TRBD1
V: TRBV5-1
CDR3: CASSSTGGSSYNEQFF
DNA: TGCGCCAGCAGCTCGACAGGGGGAAGCTCCTACAATGAGCAGTTCTTC

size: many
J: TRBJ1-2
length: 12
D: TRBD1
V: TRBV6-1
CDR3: CASATGGVGYTF
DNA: TGTGCCAGCGCCACAGGGGGCGTGGGCTACACCTTC